The present T cell receptor beta chain was sequenced within a study of blood T cell repertoires in COVID-19. In the study overall: Acute and convalescent COVID-19 specimens originated in the United States, Italy and Spain.

Repertoires were generated with immunoSEQ multiplex PCR, while TCRdb's copy carries only in-frame clones and drops some. Seen here are under 300,000 clones, around nine tenths observed once, and the top ten hold roughly 9%. Those enrolled, adults aged roughly 18 to 89 years, came from about two dozen US areas. Each recovered donor of Cohort 3 presented with two negative PCRs, clearance, or symptom resolution. Germline lookup yields CDR1 SNHLY and CDR2 FYNNEI. Trimming pared 6 bases from V and 4 bases from J, leaving 13 bases between. This CDR3 is built from 14 residues. In this sample, this clone turned up many times.

The rearrangement uses TRBV2 and TRBJ1-5; D call uncertain. The sequence was collected from a man aged 35 to 55 who had recovered from COVID-19. The sample consisted of PBMCs or T cells enriched from blood (not recorded which). CDR3: CASSLAGANQPQHF. CDR3 in DNA: TGTGCCAGCAGCCTTGCAGGCGCGAATCAGCCCCAGCATTTT.